This TCR beta chain was captured in a study of long-term antiretroviral therapy in people with HIV. About the research overall: Initial samples were collected about a decade before the 2015 immediate-ART recommendation. Study conclusions and caveats: Transplant-donor-level diversity was not reached after ART, though diversity increased. Every time point showed a repertoire led by clones expanded before ART.

Comments on this clone: As yet, its antigen is unknown.

Assay version v3.0 of immunoSEQ was used, and it was run at survey level. Samples were sequenced targeting about 35,000-55,000 T-cell genomes each. Clones were read by immunoSEQ multiplex PCR, and TCRdb kept only the in-frame ones, dropping some. The sample records roughly 17,000 clones, over 75% being singletons. This receptor was identified in a man aged 55-75 years with HIV. Sequencing used unsorted PBMCs, obtained 0.3 years after starting antiretroviral therapy.

The chain's CDR3 is CASSLGDTRNYEQYF. The CDR3 DNA follows: TGTGCCAGCAGCCTGGGGGACACAAGAAACTACGAGCAGTACTTC. The J gene is TRBJ2-7, the V gene TRBV7-2, with D tentatively TRBD1 (6 bases). V gave up 5 bases and J gave up 3 bases, with 17 bases separating them. The germline gives CDR1 SGHTA, CDR2 FQGNSA. This CDR3 has 15 residues.